The 4 T cell receptor beta chains listed next were all sequenced from one sample in a study of T cells expressing NK-cell markers. Following a re-call of the 5' RACE reads, TCRdb has one entry per CDR3 protein and lacks DNA. This listing includes approximately 170,000 distinct CDR3 sequences. Sequences were obtained from blood T cells: a sorted CD56 or NKG2C T cell subset, CD4+ or CD8+ T cells, or bulk PBMC T cells (not recorded which). The receptor source for this set is a man between 18 and 69 years old in good health.

V and J are TRBV24-1 and TRBJ2-1; the TCRdb D gene call, TRBD1, has no DNA to confirm it. Germline V CDR1 and CDR2: KGHDR, SFDVKD. There are 14 residues in the CDR3. The CDR3 region is CATSDPGQGGEQFF.

The rearrangement uses TRBV27 and TRBJ2-3; TCRdb returns TRBD2, unconfirmable since there is no DNA. Per germline, CDR1 MNHEY and CDR2 SMNVEV (reference sequence). This CDR3 has 12 amino acids. The CDR3 reads CASSLPGLVWYF.

The rearrangement joins TRBV5-1 to TRBJ1-5; with no DNA, the TCRdb D assignment of TRBD1 cannot be verified. The length of the CDR3 is 15 residues. Germline CDR1 SGHRS, CDR2 YFSETQ. Here the CDR3 reads CASSQWTGNNQPQHF.

J is TRBJ2-5 and V is TRBV5-6; the D gene TCRdb calls, TRBD1, cannot be checked with no DNA. This CDR3 has 13 residues. Per germline, CDR1 SGHDT and CDR2 YYEEEE. CDR3 residues: CASSTGQGETQYF.